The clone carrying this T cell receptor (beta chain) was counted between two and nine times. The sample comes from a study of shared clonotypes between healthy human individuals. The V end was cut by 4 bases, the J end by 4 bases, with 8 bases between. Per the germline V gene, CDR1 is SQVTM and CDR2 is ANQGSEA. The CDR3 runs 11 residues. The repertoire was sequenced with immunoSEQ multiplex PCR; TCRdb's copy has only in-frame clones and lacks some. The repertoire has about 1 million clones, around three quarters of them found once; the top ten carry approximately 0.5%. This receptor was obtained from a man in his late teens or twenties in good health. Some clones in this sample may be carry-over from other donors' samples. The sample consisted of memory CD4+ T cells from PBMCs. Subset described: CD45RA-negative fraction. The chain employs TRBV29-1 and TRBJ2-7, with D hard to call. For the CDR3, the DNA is TGCAGCGTTGTCCGCCTTTACGAGCAGTACTTC. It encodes CSVVRLYEQYF.